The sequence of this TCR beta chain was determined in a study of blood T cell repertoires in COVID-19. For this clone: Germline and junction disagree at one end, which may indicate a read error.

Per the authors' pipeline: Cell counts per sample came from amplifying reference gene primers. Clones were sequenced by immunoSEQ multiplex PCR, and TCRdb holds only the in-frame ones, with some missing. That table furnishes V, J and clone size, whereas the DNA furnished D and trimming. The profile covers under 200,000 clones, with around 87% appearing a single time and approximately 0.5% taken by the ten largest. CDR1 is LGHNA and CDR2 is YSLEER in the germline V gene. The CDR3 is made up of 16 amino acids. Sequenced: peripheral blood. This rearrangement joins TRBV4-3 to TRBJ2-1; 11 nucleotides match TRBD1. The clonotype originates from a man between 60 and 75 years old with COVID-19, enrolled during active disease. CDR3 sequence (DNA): TGCGCCAGCAGTCAAGATAGGACAGGGGGCTCGGATGAGCAGTTCTTC. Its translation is CASSQDRTGGSDEQFF.